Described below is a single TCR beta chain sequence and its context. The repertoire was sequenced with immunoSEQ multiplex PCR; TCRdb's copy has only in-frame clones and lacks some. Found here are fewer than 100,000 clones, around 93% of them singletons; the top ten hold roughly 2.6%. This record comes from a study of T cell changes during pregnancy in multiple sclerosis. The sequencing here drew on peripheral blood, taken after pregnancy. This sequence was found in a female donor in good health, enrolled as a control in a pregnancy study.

CDR3 sequence: CASSKDRGVSYNEQFF. The CDR3 coding sequence is TGTGCCAGCAGCAAAGACAGGGGGGTCTCCTACAATGAGCAGTTCTTC. The rearrangement uses TRBV5-6 and TRBJ2-1, with 9 nucleotides matching TRBD1. Germline assignment: CDR1 SGHDT and CDR2 YYEEEE. Trimming removed 4 bases from V and 0 bases from J; junction bases left unmatched: 5. CDR3 length: 16 residues.